This T cell receptor (beta chain) was sequenced during a study of control samples from healthy donors and cancer patients. V was cut by 3 bases and J by 7 bases, with 18 bases left in between. CDR3 length: 15 amino acids. Germline CDR1 reads LGHNA; CDR2 reads YSLEER. Using immunoSEQ multiplex PCR, the repertoire was profiled, and TCRdb retains in-frame clones only, with some absent. The data contain over 100,000 clones, around 89% of them singletons. The chain links TRBV4-3 to TRBJ1-1; perhaps TRBD1 as D (5 bases). The sequence derives from a woman between 50 and 59 years old in good health. What was sequenced was blood. CDR3 coding DNA: TGCGCCAGCAGCCACCTACCGGGACCCTCCCTTGAAGCTTTCTTT. This codes for CASSHLPGPSLEAFF.